The clone carrying this T cell receptor (beta chain) appeared many times. The CDR3 runs 16 residues. V lost 3 bases to trimming and J lost 4 bases; unmatched junction nucleotides: 8. The data are from a study of T-cell reconstitution after alpha-beta-depleted transplantation in children. Unique molecular identifiers tagged the TCRbeta library. TCRdb re-derived calls from the PCR reads in MiXCR, one entry per CDR3 protein. The sample has hundreds of thousands of distinct CDR3 sequences, 16% seen once; the top ten hold around 5.3%. The origin of this receptor is a male patient younger than 18 who had a stem cell transplant for acute lymphoblastic leukemia, so the T cells may come from the graft donor. The material sequenced was PBMCs, mostly from graft donor cells, taken 360 days after TCRalphabeta/CD19-depleted stem cell transplant. This chain connects TRBV12-3 or TRBV12-4 to TRBJ2-5; 10 positions match TRBD2. The DNA for the CDR3 is TGTGCCAGCAGTTTCGGGCTAGCGGGAGCCGGAGAGACCCAGTACTTC. This codes for CASSFGLAGAGETQYF.